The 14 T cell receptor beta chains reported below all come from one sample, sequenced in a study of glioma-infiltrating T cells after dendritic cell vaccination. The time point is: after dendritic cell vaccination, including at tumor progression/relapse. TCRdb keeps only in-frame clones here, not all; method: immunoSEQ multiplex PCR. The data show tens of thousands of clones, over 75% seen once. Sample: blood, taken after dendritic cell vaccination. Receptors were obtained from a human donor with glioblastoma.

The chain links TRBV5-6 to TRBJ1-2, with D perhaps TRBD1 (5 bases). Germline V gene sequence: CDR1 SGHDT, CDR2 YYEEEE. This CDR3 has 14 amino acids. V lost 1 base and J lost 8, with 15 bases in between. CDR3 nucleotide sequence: TGTGCCAGCAGCTTGTGGAGGGGATTGGGCGGCTACACCTTC. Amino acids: CASSLWRGLGGYTF.

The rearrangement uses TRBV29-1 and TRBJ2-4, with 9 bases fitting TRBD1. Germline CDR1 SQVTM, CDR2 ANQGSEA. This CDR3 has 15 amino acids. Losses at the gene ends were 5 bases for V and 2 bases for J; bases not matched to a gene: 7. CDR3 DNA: TGCAGCGTTTCCCGACAGGGGGGAACCAAAAACATTCAGTACTTC. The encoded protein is CSVSRQGGTKNIQYF.

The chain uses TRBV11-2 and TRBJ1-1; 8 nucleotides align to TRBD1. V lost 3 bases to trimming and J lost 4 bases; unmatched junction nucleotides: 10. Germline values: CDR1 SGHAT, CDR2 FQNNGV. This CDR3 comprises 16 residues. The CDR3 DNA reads TGTGCCAGCAGCTTCCGTCCTGGAACAGGGGGCACTGAAGCTTTCTTT. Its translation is CASSFRPGTGGTEAFF.

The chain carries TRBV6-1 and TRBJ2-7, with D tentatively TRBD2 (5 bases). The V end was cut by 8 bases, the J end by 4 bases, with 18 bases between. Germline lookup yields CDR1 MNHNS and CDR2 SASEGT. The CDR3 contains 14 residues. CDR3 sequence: CASGPRPGSYEQYV. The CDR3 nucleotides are TGTGCCAGCGGTCCCCGGCCGGGGTCTTACGAGCAGTACGTC.

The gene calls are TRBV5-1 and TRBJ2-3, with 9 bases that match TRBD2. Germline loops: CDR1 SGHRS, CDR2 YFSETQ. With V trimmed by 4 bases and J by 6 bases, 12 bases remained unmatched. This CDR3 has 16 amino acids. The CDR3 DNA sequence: TGCGCCAGCAGCCGCGGGCTAGCGGGGATGCTCGATACGCAGTATTTT. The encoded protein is CASSRGLAGMLDTQYF.

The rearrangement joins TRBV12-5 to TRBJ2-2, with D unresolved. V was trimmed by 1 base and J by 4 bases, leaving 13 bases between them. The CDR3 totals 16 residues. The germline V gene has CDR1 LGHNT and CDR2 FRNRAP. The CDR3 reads CASGLGAASGTGELFF. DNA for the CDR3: TGTGCTAGTGGTTTGGGAGCAGCTAGTGGCACCGGGGAGCTGTTTTTT.

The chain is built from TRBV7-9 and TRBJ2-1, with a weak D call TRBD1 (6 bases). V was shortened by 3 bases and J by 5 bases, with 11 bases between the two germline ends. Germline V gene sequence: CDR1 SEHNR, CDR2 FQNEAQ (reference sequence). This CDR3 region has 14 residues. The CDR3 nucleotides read TGTGCCAGCAGCTTTGGACAGTCTAACAATGAGCAGTTCTTC. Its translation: CASSFGQSNNEQFF.

CDR3 in DNA: TGTGCCAGCAGCCCGGACAGGTTAGGCACTGAAGCTTTCTTT. This translates into CASSPDRLGTEAFF. The gene calls are TRBV5-4 and TRBJ1-1; 7 nucleotides line up with TRBD1. After removal of 4 bases from V and 4 bases from J, the junction contained 7 bases not matched to a gene. The length of the CDR3 is 14 residues. Germline V lookup: CDR1 SGHNT, CDR2 YYREEE (reference sequence).

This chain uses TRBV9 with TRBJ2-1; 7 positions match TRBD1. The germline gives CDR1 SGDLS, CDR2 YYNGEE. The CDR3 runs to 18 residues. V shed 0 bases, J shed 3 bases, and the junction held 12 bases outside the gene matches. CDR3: CASSVGGQDNRGYNEQFF. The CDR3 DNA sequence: TGTGCCAGCAGCGTAGGAGGACAGGACAACAGGGGCTACAATGAGCAGTTCTTC. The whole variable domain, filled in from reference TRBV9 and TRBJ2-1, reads DSGVTQTPKHLITATGQRVTLRCSPRSGDLSVYWYQQSLDQGLQFLIQYYNGEERAKGNILERFSAQQFPDLHSELNLSSLELGDSALYFCASSVGGQDNRGYNEQFFGPGTRLTVL.

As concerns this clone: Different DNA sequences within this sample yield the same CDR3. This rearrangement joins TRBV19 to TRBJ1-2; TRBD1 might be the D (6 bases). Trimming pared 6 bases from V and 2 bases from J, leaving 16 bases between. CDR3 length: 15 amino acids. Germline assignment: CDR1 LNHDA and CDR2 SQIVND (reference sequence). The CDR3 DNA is TGTGCCAGTAGCTTGGCGGGGGCACCCAACTATGGCTACACCTTC. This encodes CASSLAGAPNYGYTF.

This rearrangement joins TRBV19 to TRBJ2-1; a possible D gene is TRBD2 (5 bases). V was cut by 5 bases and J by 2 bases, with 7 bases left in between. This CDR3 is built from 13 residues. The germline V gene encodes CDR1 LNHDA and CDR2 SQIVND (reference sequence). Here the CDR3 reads CASSPGTYNEQFF. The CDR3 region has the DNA TGTGCCAGTAGTCCCGGGACCTACAATGAGCAGTTCTTC.

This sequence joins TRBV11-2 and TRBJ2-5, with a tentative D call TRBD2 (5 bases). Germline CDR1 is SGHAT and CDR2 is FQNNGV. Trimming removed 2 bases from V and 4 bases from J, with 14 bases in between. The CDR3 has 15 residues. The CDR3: CASSLFFSGRETQYF. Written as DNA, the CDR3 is TGTGCCAGCAGCTTATTCTTTTCGGGGAGAGAGACCCAGTACTTC. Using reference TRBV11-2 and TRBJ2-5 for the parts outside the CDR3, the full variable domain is EAGVAQSPRYKIIEKRQSVAFWCNPISGHATLYWYQQILGQGPKLLIQFQNNGVVDDSQLPKDRFSAERLKGVDSTLKIQPAKLEDSAVYLCASSLFFSGRETQYFGPGTRLLVL.

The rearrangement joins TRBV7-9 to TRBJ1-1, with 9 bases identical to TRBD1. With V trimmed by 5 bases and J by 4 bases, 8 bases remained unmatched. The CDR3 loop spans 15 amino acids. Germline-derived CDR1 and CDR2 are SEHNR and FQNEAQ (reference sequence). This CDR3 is CASSPDRGAITEAFF. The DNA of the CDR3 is TGTGCCAGCAGCCCAGACAGGGGGGCGATCACTGAAGCTTTCTTT.

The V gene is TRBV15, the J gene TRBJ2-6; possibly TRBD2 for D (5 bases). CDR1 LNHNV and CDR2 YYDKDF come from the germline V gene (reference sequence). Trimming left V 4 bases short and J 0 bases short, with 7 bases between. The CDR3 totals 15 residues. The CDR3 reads CATSTRGSGANVLTF. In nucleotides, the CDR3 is TGTGCCACCAGCACACGGGGCTCTGGGGCCAACGTCCTGACTTTC.